The subject of this entry is one T cell receptor beta chain. Antigen: not known. Sequencing was performed with immunoSEQ multiplex PCR; in TCRdb, only in-frame clones are kept and a portion is missing. The sample includes approximately 150,000 clones, 86% of them seen just once. The CDR3 is 14 amino acids. Per the germline V gene, CDR1 is SGHRS and CDR2 is YFSETQ. V dropped 5 bases and J dropped 5 bases, with 11 bases sitting between them. These data are taken from a study of Ad26.COV2.S vaccination and SARS-CoV-2 variants. Points from the study as a whole: Measurement of non-spike TCR breadth gave similar results in vaccine and placebo recipients. Placebo recipients showed lower spike-specific TCR breadth than vaccinees.

Source: peripheral blood, taken after recovery from COVID-19. The rearrangement links TRBV5-1 to TRBJ1-6; no clear D gene. The sequence was obtained from a human donor who had recovered from COVID-19. Written as DNA, the CDR3 is TGCGCCAGCAGAGCCGGGTCAAATAATTCACCCCTCCACTTT. The encoded protein is CASRAGSNNSPLHF. The full variable domain, its missing parts supplied by reference TRBV5-1 and TRBJ1-6, is KAGVTQTPRYLIKTRGQQVTLSCSPISGHRSVSWYQQTPGQGLQFLFEYFSETQRNKGNFPGRFSGRQFSNSRSEMNVSTLELGDSALYLCASRAGSNNSPLHFGNGTRLTVT.